This TCR beta chain comes out of a study of human T cells and chemical hapten exposure. The overall study: An area of 2 cm by approximately 2 cm on upper inner arm skin received 2% DPC for sensitization. Across the whole study, which lasted around 26 weeks, patients were given diphenylcyclopropenone on the scalp once a week.

One entry per CDR3 protein, called by TCRdb with MiXCR from the RACE reads. The repertoire includes fewer than 200,000 distinct CDR3 sequences, about a quarter of them detected once, and about 2.1% sits in the top ten. The sample's time point: patch test 3, about 24 weeks after DPC sensitization. Treatment in this sample: therapeutic diphenylcyclopropenone sensitization with weekly scalp DPC. This CDR3 comprises 14 residues. Between the trimmed V and J ends, which lost 5 bases and 8 bases, there was a span of 15 bases. Germline V CDR1 and CDR2: MNHEY, SVGEGT. Sequenced here: whole blood, sampled in connection with sensitization to the hapten diphenylcyclopropenone (DPC). V usage is TRBV6-2 or TRBV6-3 and J usage is TRBJ2-2, with unresolved D. The receptor's source is a woman aged 18 to 35 with alopecia areata. Some clones in this sample may be carry-over from other donors' samples. The chain's CDR3 is CASSPMPVGGELFF. CDR3 bases: TGTGCCAGCAGTCCAATGCCAGTCGGTGGGGAGCTGTTTTTT.